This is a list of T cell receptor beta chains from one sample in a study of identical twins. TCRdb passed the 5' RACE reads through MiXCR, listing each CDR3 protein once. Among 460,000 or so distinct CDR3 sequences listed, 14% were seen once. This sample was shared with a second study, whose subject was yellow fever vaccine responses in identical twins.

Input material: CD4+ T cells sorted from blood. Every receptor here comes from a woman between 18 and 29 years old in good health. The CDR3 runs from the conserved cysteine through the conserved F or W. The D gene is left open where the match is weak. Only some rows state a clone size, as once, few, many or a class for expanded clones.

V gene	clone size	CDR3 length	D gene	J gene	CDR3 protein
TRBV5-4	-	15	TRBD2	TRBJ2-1	CASSRTSDPINEQFF
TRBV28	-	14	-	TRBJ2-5	CASRGGGTQETQYF
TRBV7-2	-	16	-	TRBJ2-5	CASSSLQTGARETQYF
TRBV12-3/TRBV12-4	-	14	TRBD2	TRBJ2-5	CASRPAGGGETQYF
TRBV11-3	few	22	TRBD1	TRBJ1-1	CASSLGGPRDREIFSAHTEAFF
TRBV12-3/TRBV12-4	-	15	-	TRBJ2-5	CASKRRGGLGETQYF
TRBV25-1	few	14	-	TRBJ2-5	CASSEPGRAGTQYF
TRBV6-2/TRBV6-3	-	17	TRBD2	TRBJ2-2	CASSPWGGLAGTGELFF
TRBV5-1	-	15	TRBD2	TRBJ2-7	CASSATGLAGYEQYF
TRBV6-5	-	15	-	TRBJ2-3	CASSYRGAFTDTQYF
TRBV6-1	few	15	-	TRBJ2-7	CASRGTGRPSYEQYF
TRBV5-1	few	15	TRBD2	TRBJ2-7	CASRELSGRAYEQYF
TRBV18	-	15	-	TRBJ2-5	CASSPKRGFQETQYF
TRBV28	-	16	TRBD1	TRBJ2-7	CASSLISGQGLDEQYF
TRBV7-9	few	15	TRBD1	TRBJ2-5	CASSDTTGAAETQYF
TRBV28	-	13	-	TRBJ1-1	CASRAGKNTEAFF
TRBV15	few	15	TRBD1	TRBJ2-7	CATSREGQSSYEQYF
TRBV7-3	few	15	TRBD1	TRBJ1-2	CASSLQGQGLYGYTF
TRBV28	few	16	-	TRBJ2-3	CASSFSLARGTDTQYF
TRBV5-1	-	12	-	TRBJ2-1	CASSLARGEQFF
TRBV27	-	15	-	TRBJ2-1	CASSFEGLGYNEQFF
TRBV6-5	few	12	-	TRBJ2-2	CASSYFGEELFF
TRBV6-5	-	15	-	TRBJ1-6	CASSYSRTDNSPLHF
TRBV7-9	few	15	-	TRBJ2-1	CASSLGGTSYNEQFF
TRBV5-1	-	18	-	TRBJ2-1	CASSRRWGTESSYNEQFF
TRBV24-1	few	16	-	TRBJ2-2	CATSDTRLGTTGELFF
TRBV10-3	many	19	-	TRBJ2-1	CAISDPGTPPPRSYNEQFF
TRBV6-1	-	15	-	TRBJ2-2	CASKAGTSNTGELFF
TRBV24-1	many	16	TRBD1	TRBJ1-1	CATSDGATGMNTEAFF
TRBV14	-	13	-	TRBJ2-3	CASSHLLTDTQYF
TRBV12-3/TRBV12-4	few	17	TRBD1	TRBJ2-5	CASSLSPGQGVQETQYF
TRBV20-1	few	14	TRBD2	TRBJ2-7	CSARVSGVGYEQYF
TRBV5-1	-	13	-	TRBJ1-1	CASSLRINTEAFF
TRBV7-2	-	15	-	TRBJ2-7	CASSFGTRSPYEQYF
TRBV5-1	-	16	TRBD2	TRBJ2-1	CASSLVQAGDYNEQFF
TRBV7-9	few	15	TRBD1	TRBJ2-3	CASSRRTGGADTQYF
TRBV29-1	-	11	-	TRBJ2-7	CSVEGVYEQYF
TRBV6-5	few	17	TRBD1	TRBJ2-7	CASSYSGTGTGTYEQYF
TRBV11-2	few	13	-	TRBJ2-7	CASSLLPNYEQYF
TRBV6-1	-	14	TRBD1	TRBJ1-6	CASSPGTGSFLLHF
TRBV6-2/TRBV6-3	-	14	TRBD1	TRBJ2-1	CASRRGSLYNEQFF
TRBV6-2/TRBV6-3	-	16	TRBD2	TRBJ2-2	CASTPPGLVLGGELFF
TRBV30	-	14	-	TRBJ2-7	CAWSVSSGGHEQYF
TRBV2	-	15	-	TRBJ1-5	CASSDGVQGWQPQHF